These 18 T cell receptor beta chains were all obtained from the same sample, sequenced in a study of blood T cells in healthy people across ages (dated by TCRdb to between 2014 and 2016). Library preparation was by 5' RACE. The run used an Illumina HiSeq 2500. A second PCR of roughly 6 to 11 cycles was run with a J-beta primer mix and a sample-barcoded 5' primer. TCRdb reprocessed the public reads (quality trimming at Q25 with fastp, clone calling with MiXCR) and kept in-frame beta chains. Each entry is one CDR3 protein sequence, shown with its most common DNA and genes. The sample table holds around 1,000,000 distinct CDR3 sequences, of which roughly a quarter were seen once. The ten largest clones take up 0.65% to 0.75% of the sample. The same sample was also used in a study of T cells of mothers and their children.

The sequencing input was blood. The receptors shown here come from a girl aged 2-10 years in good health.

This clonotype was counted at least ten times. The chain is built from TRBV7-6 and TRBJ2-7; D remains ambiguous. The V end lost 4 bases, the J end lost 0 bases, and 4 bases lay between the germline ends. This CDR3 region has 12 residues. CDR1 and CDR2 from the germline V gene are SGHVS and FNYEAQ. CDR3: CASSSFSYEQYF. The CDR3 bases are TGTGCCAGCAGCTCCTTCTCCTACGAGCAGTACTTC.

This clonotype was detected a few times. The CDR3, as DNA: TGTGCCAGCAGCTTGTTATCTCCTGGGACGGGCTATGGCTACACCTTC. This sequence encodes CASSLLSPGTGYGYTF. The chain couples TRBV5-6 to TRBJ1-2; D may be TRBD1 (5 bases). The CDR3 length is 16 residues. Trimming pared 1 base from V and 4 bases from J, leaving 17 bases between. Per germline, CDR1 SGHDT and CDR2 YYEEEE.

The chain joins TRBV7-2 to TRBJ2-7; 12 positions match TRBD1. CDR3 length: 15 residues. Per germline, CDR1 SGHTA and CDR2 FQGNSA. Trimming at V came to 3 bases and at J to 5 bases, leaving 5 bases not matched to a gene. CDR3 region: CASSLPGQGANEQYF. The CDR3 DNA is TGTGCCAGCAGCTTGCCGGGACAGGGGGCCAACGAGCAGTACTTC. The variable domain in full, with the rest retrieved from reference TRBV7-2 and TRBJ2-7, is GAGVSQSPSNKVTEKGKDVELRCDPISGHTALYWYRQSLGQGLEFLIYFQGNSAPDKSGLPSDRFSAERTGGSVSTLTIQRTQQEDSAVYLCASSLPGQGANEQYFGPGTRLTVT.

CDR3 DNA sequence: TGCGCCAGCAGCGGCGGGGGAACGAACACCGGGGAGCTGTTTTTT. It yields the protein CASSGGGTNTGELFF. The rearrangement uses TRBV5-1 and TRBJ2-2; 7 bases are a match to TRBD2. Unmatched junction bases numbered 3, after V lost 4 bases and J lost 0 bases. From germline, CDR1 is SGHRS and CDR2 YFSETQ. CDR3 length: 15 amino acids. The full variable domain, with the rest looked up from reference TRBV5-1 and TRBJ2-2, is KAGVTQTPRYLIKTRGQQVTLSCSPISGHRSVSWYQQTPGQGLQFLFEYFSETQRNKGNFPGRFSGRQFSNSRSEMNVSTLELGDSALYLCASSGGGTNTGELFFGEGSRLTVL.

In its sample, this clonotype was seen a few times. V is TRBV27 and J is TRBJ2-5; 8 nucleotides align to TRBD1. This CDR3 contains 15 residues. Germline values: CDR1 MNHEY, CDR2 SMNVEV (reference sequence). With 8 bases clipped from V and 3 bases from J, the junction kept 11 bases outside the gene matches. For the CDR3, the DNA is TGTGCCAGCCCCACCGGGACAGGCTCCGAAGAGACCCAGTACTTC. Amino acid sequence: CASPTGTGSEETQYF.

J is TRBJ1-3 and V is TRBV28; D ambiguous. The CDR3 sequence is 16 residues long. V was cut by 6 bases and J by 0 bases, with 15 bases left in between. Germline assignment: CDR1 MDHEN and CDR2 SYDVKM. The CDR3 sequence: CASSPSLGNSGNTIYF. The DNA of the CDR3 is TGTGCCAGCAGCCCAAGTCTGGGCAACTCTGGAAACACCATATATTTT.

In this sample, this clonotype turned up a few times. The chain couples TRBV25-1 to TRBJ1-2; TRBD1 matches at 8 bases. The V segment lost 2 bases and the J segment 8 bases; nucleotides outside the gene matches: 10. Germline-derived CDR1 and CDR2 are MGHDK and SYGVNS. The CDR3 has 15 residues. The CDR3 sequence is CASSELSGQVLGYTF. As DNA, the CDR3 is TGTGCCAGCAGTGAACTTTCGGGACAGGTCCTCGGCTACACCTTC.

A few counts support this clonotype. CDR3 in DNA: TGTGCCAGCAGTCCAACCTTGGAAAAACTGTTTTTT. It specifies CASSPTLEKLFF. The chain employs TRBV7-9 and TRBJ1-4; D ambiguous. The CDR3 runs 12 residues. Trimming cost V 6 bases and J 8 bases, with 10 bases left between them. Germline CDR1 is SEHNR and CDR2 is FQNEAQ (reference sequence).

The gene calls are TRBV20-1 and TRBJ1-2; 7 bases agree with TRBD1. The V and J ends lost 6 bases and 8 bases, in that order; junction bases with no gene match: 15. CDR3 length: 14 amino acids. Germline V gene data show CDR1 as DFQATT and CDR2 as SNEGSKA (reference sequence). The DNA for the CDR3 is TGCAGTGCAACCGGGACAGTAAAAGCGGGCGGCTACACCTTC. Protein sequence: CSATGTVKAGGYTF.

This clonotype was detected only a few times. V gene TRBV9 combines with J gene TRBJ2-5, with D uncertain. The V end lost 4 bases, the J end lost 4 bases, and 20 bases lay between the germline ends. The CDR3 contains 16 residues. CDR1 and CDR2 (germline): SGDLS, YYNGEE. The CDR3: CASSPPPPSPGETQYF. The CDR3 DNA sequence: TGTGCCAGCAGCCCCCCTCCCCCCTCTCCTGGAGAGACCCAGTACTTC.

In its sample, this clonotype was seen a few times. The rearrangement joins TRBV7-9 to TRBJ2-5; D is possibly TRBD1 or TRBD2 (5 bases each). The CDR3 length is 15 residues. V shed 0 bases and J shed 5 bases, with 13 bases lying between them. In germline, CDR1 is SEHNR, CDR2 FQNEAQ (reference sequence). The CDR3 coding sequence is TGTGCCAGCAGCTTAGCGGGTGGGGGAGCGGAGACCCAGTACTTC. This translates into CASSLAGGGAETQYF.

Note on this clonotype: At one boundary the junction diverges from the germline segment, which might be a read error. This chain links TRBV6-6 with TRBJ2-3; 9 nucleotides agree with TRBD2. The germline gives CDR1 MNHNY, CDR2 SVGAGI (reference sequence). The CDR3 covers 15 residues. The CDR3 DNA follows: TGTGCCAGCAGTTACTCTAGCGGGGGCACAGATATGCAGTATTTT. Encoded protein: CASSYSSGGTDMQYF.

A remark on this clonotype: A read error may account for a junction end that differs from germline. The gene calls are TRBV7-9 and TRBJ2-1; no reliable D call. The end of the DNA is better explained by TRBJ2-7, so the J call may be wrong. There are 13 residues in the CDR3. Looked up from germline, CDR1 is SEHNR and CDR2 is FQNEAQ (reference sequence). CDR3 nucleotide sequence: TGTGTCAGCAGCTTAGGCCTTTTATACGAGCAGTACTTC. This sequence encodes CVSSLGLLYEQYF.

In this sample, this clonotype turned up a few times. J is TRBJ2-5 and V is TRBV15, with D possibly TRBD1 on 6 matching bases. The germline CDR1 and CDR2 sequences are LNHNV and YYDKDF (reference sequence). Trimming left V 4 bases short and J 5 bases short, with 14 bases between. The CDR3 sequence is 14 residues long. The CDR3 sequence is CATSTPLRGETQYF. CDR3 nucleotide sequence: TGTGCCACCAGCACCCCTCTGAGGGGGGAGACCCAGTACTTC.

The chain is built from TRBV29-1 and TRBJ2-5; 8 nucleotides align to TRBD1. CDR3 length: 15 residues. After removal of 5 bases from V and 0 bases from J, the junction contained 8 bases not matched to a gene. Germline CDR1 is SQVTM and CDR2 is ANQGSEA. CDR3 in DNA: TGCAGCGTTACCGGAGCGACAGGGGACCAAGAGACCCAGTACTTC. Its protein product is CSVTGATGDQETQYF.

Worth noting for this clonotype: The junction departs from the called germline gene at one end, perhaps through a read error. The J gene is TRBJ2-3, the V gene TRBV27; 8 bases fit TRBD1. The CDR3 is 15 amino acids. Germline V gives CDR1 MNHEY, CDR2 SMNVEV (reference sequence). The DNA for the CDR3 is TGTGCCGGCAGTCCAAGACAGGGGTGGATAGATACGCAGTATTTT. It codes for CAGSPRQGWIDTQYF.

This clonotype was picked up a small number of times. This chain links TRBV7-3 with TRBJ2-3; D not certain. The CDR3 is 13 residues long. V was shortened by 4 bases and J by 2 bases, with 7 bases between the two germline ends. Per the germline V gene, CDR1 is SGHTA and CDR2 is FQGTGA. As DNA, the CDR3 is TGTGCCAGCAGCTCCTTTATCACAGATACGCAGTATTTT. Protein sequence: CASSSFITDTQYF.

CDR3 loop: CASSPPGGAGNEQFF. CDR3 coding DNA: TGTGCCAGCAGTCCTCCAGGGGGCGCAGGGAATGAGCAGTTCTTC. V and J are TRBV6-2 or TRBV6-3 and TRBJ2-1, with TRBD1 identical over 8 bases. J lost 7 bases, V lost 5 bases, and 10 bases had no gene match. This CDR3 has 15 amino acids. The germline V gene encodes CDR1 MNHEY and CDR2 SVGEGT.